Listed below are T cell receptor beta chains from one sample, sequenced in a study of CD8 T cells in Susac syndrome. One entry per CDR3 protein results from TCRdb running MiXCR on the immunoSEQ multiplex PCR reads. The profile shows more than 70,000 distinct CDR3 sequences, roughly nine tenths of them singletons. The sequenced sample was CD8+ T cells from PBMCs. These receptors were taken from a human donor with multiple sclerosis. CDR3s include the opening cysteine and the closing phenylalanine or tryptophan. Each record gives: J gene, V gene, CDR3 protein.

>TRBJ2-1|TRBV28
CATYRGIEQFF
>TRBJ1-1|TRBV15
CATSRDFSQAEAFF
>TRBJ1-3|TRBV7-8
CASSLVLGDRTIYF
>TRBJ1-1|TRBV19
CASSVGQLAEAFF
>TRBJ1-5|TRBV10-3
CAISESAGFGQPQHF
>TRBJ2-1|TRBV24-1
CATSAYTPLGWNEQFF
>TRBJ2-7|TRBV6-5
CASSYGTPSSYEQYF
>TRBJ1-5|TRBV2
CASKGTPTYSNQPQHF
>TRBJ1-1|TRBV19
CASYRGQGAHTEAFF
>TRBJ1-3|TRBV2
CASRADSSGNTIYF
>TRBJ1-3|TRBV28
CATLPHGGNTIYF
>TRBJ2-1|TRBV2
CASRVGAGGADEQFF
>TRBJ1-3|TRBV7-9
CASSLVLGHSGNTIYF
>TRBJ2-7|TRBV12-3/TRBV12-4
CASSFSGDYEQYF
>TRBJ1-2|TRBV9
CASSGIVYGYTF
>TRBJ1-1|TRBV29-1
CSVERQTLNTEAFF